This record concerns one T cell receptor (beta chain) sequence. This record comes from a study of blood T cell repertoires in COVID-19. Overall study context: COVID-19 samples, acute and convalescent, were from the United States, Italy and Spain. PBMCs, B-cell-depleted T cells, or T cells provided the cDNA or gDNA that made up the material.

Trimming cost V 5 bases and J 3 bases; bases outside gene matches: 13. The germline V gene has CDR1 MNHEY and CDR2 SMNVEV (reference sequence). The CDR3 contains 17 residues. In the study's own analysis: Amplification of reference gene primers was used by the study to estimate nucleated cell counts. Using immunoSEQ multiplex PCR, the repertoire was profiled, and TCRdb retains in-frame clones only, with some absent. Clone size and V and J calls were adopted from that table, with D and trimming inferred from the DNA. The sample consists of some 140,000 clones, 70% to 85% of them appearing once. This sequence joins TRBV27 and TRBJ1-5, with 7 bases matching TRBD1. The sequencing sample was made of peripheral blood. The TCR originated in a woman aged 55 to 70 with acute or convalescent COVID-19. The CDR3 spells CASSPPTGGQYNQPQHF. DNA for the CDR3: TGTGCCAGCAGTCCCCCCACCGGGGGACAGTACAATCAGCCCCAGCATTTT.